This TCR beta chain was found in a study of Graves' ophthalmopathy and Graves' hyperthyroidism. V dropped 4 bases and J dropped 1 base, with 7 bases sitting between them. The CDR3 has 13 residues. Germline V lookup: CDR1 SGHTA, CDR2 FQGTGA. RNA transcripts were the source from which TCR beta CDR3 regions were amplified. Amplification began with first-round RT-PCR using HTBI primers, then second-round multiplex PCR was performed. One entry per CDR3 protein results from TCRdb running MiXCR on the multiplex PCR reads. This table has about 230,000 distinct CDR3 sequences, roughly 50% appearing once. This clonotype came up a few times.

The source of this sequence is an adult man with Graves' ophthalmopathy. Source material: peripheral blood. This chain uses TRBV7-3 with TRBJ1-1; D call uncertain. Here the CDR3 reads CASSSAQNTEAFF. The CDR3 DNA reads TGTGCCAGCAGCTCCGCGCAGAACACTGAAGCTTTCTTT.